The 13 T cell receptor beta chains given below trace back to one sample, sequenced in a study of T-cell reconstitution after alpha-beta-depleted transplantation in children. As it was prepared, the TCRbeta library received unique molecular identifiers. Each CDR3 protein gets one entry after TCRdb re-called the PCR reads with MiXCR. The sample consists of 540,000 or so distinct CDR3 sequences, 20% to 25% of them appearing once. Sample: PBMCs, mostly from graft donor cells, taken 360 days after TCRalphabeta/CD19-depleted stem cell transplant. The receptors originated from a boy younger than two who had a stem cell transplant for acute myeloid leukemia, so the T cells may come from the graft donor.

The sample holds a few counts of this clonotype. The chain carries TRBV20-1 and TRBJ2-2; D is perhaps TRBD1 (5 bases). In germline, CDR1 is DFQATT, CDR2 SNEGSKA (reference sequence). V gave up 3 bases and J gave up 4 bases, with 9 bases separating them. This CDR3 is 13 amino acids long. The CDR3 DNA reads as TGCAGTGCTAGTGGGGCCTCCACCGGGGAGCTGTTTTTT. Amino acids: CSASGASTGELFF.

The CDR3 DNA sequence: TGTGCCAGCAGTCTCCGGGCCTTAAGCGGGGATACGCAGTATTTT. Its protein product is CASSLRALSGDTQYF. The rearrangement joins TRBV12-3 or TRBV12-4 to TRBJ2-3; possibly TRBD2 for D (6 bases). CDR3 length equals 15 residues. V lost 5 bases, J lost 6 bases, and 18 bases lay in between.

In its sample, this clonotype was seen many times. The chain has TRBV19 and TRBJ1-1; no definite D call. The CDR3 spans 14 residues. Germline V gene data show CDR1 as LNHDA and CDR2 as SQIVND (reference sequence). Trimming removed 3 bases at V and 3 bases at J, with 11 bases between. CDR3: CASSMDIWDTEAFF. The DNA for the CDR3 is TGTGCCAGTAGTATGGATATCTGGGACACTGAAGCTTTCTTT.

The rearrangement links TRBV20-1 to TRBJ2-3; 11 bases map to TRBD1. The CDR3 runs 15 residues. Per the germline V gene, CDR1 is DFQATT and CDR2 is SNEGSKA (reference sequence). Losses at the gene ends were 5 bases for V and 2 bases for J; bases not matched to a gene: 6. The CDR3 spells CSAAADRGHTDTQYF. The CDR3 region has the DNA TGCAGTGCTGCGGCGGACAGGGGGCACACAGATACGCAGTATTTT.

This clonotype was counted at least ten times. The chain carries TRBV7-2 and TRBJ2-2; D perhaps matches TRBD2 (6 bases). Deletions cut 1 base from V and 2 bases from J, with 8 bases between. Germline V gene lookup returns CDR1 SGHTA and CDR2 FQGNSA. CDR3 length: 15 residues. The CDR3 reads CASSLGGTNTGELFF. CDR3 DNA sequence: TGTGCCAGCAGCTTAGGCGGGACTAACACCGGGGAGCTGTTTTTT.

This clonotype was counted only a few times. The junction differs from germline at one of its ends, possibly a read error. The V call is TRBV27, the J call TRBJ2-1; D unclear. The CDR3 sequence is 11 residues long. CDR1 is MNHEY and CDR2 is SMNVEV in the germline V gene (reference sequence). CDR3 in DNA: TGTGCCAGCAGTAATGCGAATGGGCAGTTCTTC. Its translation: CASSNANGQFF.

The table lists this clonotype with a count of one. The V and J genes are TRBV14 and TRBJ1-2; tentatively, D is TRBD1 (6 bases). This CDR3 is built from 13 residues. The germline V and J ends were trimmed by 5 bases and 8 bases, with 15 bases remaining between them. Looked up from germline, CDR1 is SGHDN and CDR2 is FVKESK. This CDR3 is CASSGRDKPGYTF. In nucleotides, the CDR3 is TGTGCCAGCAGCGGGAGGGACAAACCAGGCTACACCTTC.

This clonotype was found many times. The chain recombines TRBV5-1 with TRBJ1-6; D is uncertain. There are 15 residues in the CDR3. Germline assignment: CDR1 SGHRS and CDR2 YFSETQ. Trimming took 0 bases from V and 4 from J, leaving 8 bases between them. CDR3 sequence reads: CASSLDRYYNSPLHF. The CDR3 nucleotides are TGCGCCAGCAGCTTGGATCGGTATTATAATTCACCCCTCCACTTT.

This CDR3 is CSARFGRSSTLHF. CDR3 sequence (DNA): TGCAGTGCTCGCTTCGGACGGAGCTCGACCCTCCACTTT. The V call is TRBV20-1, the J call TRBJ1-6; D is unresolved. Deletions cut 5 bases from V and 14 bases from J, with 19 bases between. Per the germline V gene, CDR1 is DFQATT and CDR2 is SNEGSKA (reference sequence). This CDR3 contains 13 residues.

This clonotype came up many times. The V call is TRBV29-1, the J call TRBJ1-4, with unresolved D. The V end lost 4 bases, the J end lost 5 bases, and 11 bases lay between the germline ends. CDR1 and CDR2 from the germline V gene are SQVTM and ANQGSEA. CDR3 size: 13 residues. CDR3 protein: CSVVVGNNEKLFF. The DNA for the CDR3 is TGCAGCGTTGTGGTGGGAAACAATGAAAAACTGTTTTTT.

This clonotype was recorded many times. The chain joins TRBV25-1 to TRBJ2-7; the D is unclear. The CDR3 is made up of 11 amino acids. Between the trimmed V and J ends, which lost 3 bases and 4 bases, there was a span of 4 bases. Germline CDR1 MGHDK, CDR2 SYGVNS. CDR3 in DNA: TGTGCCAGCAGTGAGACATACGAGCAGTACTTC. Protein product: CASSETYEQYF.

Turning to this clonotype: No conserved phenylalanine or tryptophan ends this CDR3, so it is likely a read error. V is TRBV6-5 and J is TRBJ1-5; D is possibly TRBD1 (6 bases). The CDR3 is 16 residues long. CDR1 and CDR2 (germline): MNHEY, SVGAGI. V was clipped by 2 bases and J by 5 bases, with 16 bases between them. The CDR3 nucleotides are TGTGCCAGCAGTTACGCTCTTCTACAGGGACATCAGCCCCAGCATGTT. It yields the protein CASSYALLQGHQPQHV.

The rearrangement joins TRBV4-1 to TRBJ2-3; D unclear. Germline assignment: CDR1 MGHRA and CDR2 YSYEKL. CDR3 length: 14 amino acids. V was cut by 1 base and J by 4 bases, with 9 bases left in between. The CDR3 region has the DNA TGCGCCAGCAGCCAAGCCCCAGTCCCAGATACGCAGTATTTT. Residues: CASSQAPVPDTQYF.